Each of the 28 T cell receptor beta chains below was sequenced from the same sample in a study of cytomegalovirus exposure and HLA in healthy donors. The study ran its PCR with 60 Vbeta and 13 Jbeta primers. Libraries were prepared by immunoSEQ multiplex PCR; TCRdb keeps only in-frame clonotypes and omits some of them. This repertoire shows about 120,000 clones, roughly three fifths found once; its top ten account for less than 12%. Input material: PBMCs. These receptors came from a man between 40 and 49 years old in good health and CMV-seropositive.

This clone was seen more than once but under ten times. The chain is built from TRBV21-1 and TRBJ2-7; TRBD2, the table's D call, was not compared with the DNA. TRBV21-1 is a pseudogene locus. This CDR3 is 13 amino acids long. The CDR3 DNA sequence: TGTGCCAGCAGCAACGACTCGGTCTACGAGCAGTACTTC. This sequence encodes CASSNDSVYEQYF.

The chain joins TRBV6-5 to TRBJ1-2; the D gene is possibly TRBD1 (5 bases). The CDR3 covers 13 residues. Per germline, CDR1 MNHEY and CDR2 SVGAGI. Trimming cost V 8 bases and J 4 bases, with 14 bases left between them. The CDR3 DNA sequence: TGTGCCAGCGTGGGGCCAGGGTCCTATGGCTACACCTTC. It codes for CASVGPGSYGYTF.

In nucleotides, the CDR3 is TGTGCCAGCAGTGAAGAAGGGGCCTATCAGCCCCAGCATTTT. Protein: CASSEEGAYQPQHF. The chain combines TRBV2 with TRBJ1-5, with D possibly matching TRBD1 (5 bases). This CDR3 has 14 amino acids. The germline V gene encodes CDR1 SNHLY and CDR2 FYNNEI. V gave up 1 base and J gave up 5 bases, with 9 bases separating them.

The chain links TRBV19 to TRBJ1-3; D is ambiguous. The CDR3 sequence is 15 residues long. The germline V and J ends were trimmed by 6 bases and 0 bases, with 12 bases remaining between them. Germline lookup yields CDR1 LNHDA and CDR2 SQIVND (reference sequence). The CDR3 nucleotides read TGTGCCAGTAGCAGAGGGAGGGCCTCTGGAAACACCATATATTTT. Its protein is CASSRGRASGNTIYF.

V gene TRBV6-5 combines with J gene TRBJ2-5, with 8 nucleotides matching TRBD1. The DNA end is a closer match to TRBJ2-7, so the J assignment may be wrong. The CDR3 runs 14 residues. Germline CDR1 is MNHEY and CDR2 is SVGAGI. The CDR3 protein is CASSLDRDAYEQYF. The CDR3 nucleotides read TGTGCCAGCAGTTTGGACAGGGATGCCTACGAGCAGTACTTC.

The count of this clone is one. The gene calls are TRBV6-5 and TRBJ2-5; tentative D call: TRBD1 (6 bases). The CDR3 is made up of 12 amino acids. Germline V CDR1 and CDR2: MNHEY, SVGAGI. V lost 8 bases, J lost 3 bases, and 10 bases lay in between. The CDR3, as DNA: TGTGCCAGCGGGGGACACAAAGAGACCCAGTACTTC. Translation: CASGGHKETQYF.

The chain is built from TRBV6-5 and TRBJ2-7; 9 nucleotides agree with TRBD2. Germline CDR1 and CDR2: MNHEY and SVGAGI. The V and J ends lost 7 bases and 4 bases, in that order; junction bases with no gene match: 11. The CDR3 has 15 residues. CDR3 in amino acids: CASTPGGAGGYEQYF. The CDR3 DNA reads TGTGCCAGCACCCCCGGGGGAGCGGGAGGTTACGAGCAGTACTTC.

The CDR3 sequence: CASTSGTSGPSSYEQYF. DNA of the CDR3: TGTGCCAGCACTTCCGGGACTAGCGGGCCGAGCTCCTACGAGCAGTACTTC. This chain connects TRBV27 to TRBJ2-7; 12 positions agree with TRBD2. The CDR3 sequence is 17 residues long. CDR1 and CDR2 (germline): MNHEY, SMNVEV (reference sequence). With V trimmed by 7 bases and J by 0 bases, 10 bases remained unmatched.

This clone was seen a single time. This chain connects TRBV5-1 to TRBJ1-1; 7 nucleotides match TRBD1. V lost 0 bases, J lost 11 bases, and 7 bases stayed unmatched. The CDR3 is 13 amino acids. Germline CDR1 is SGHRS and CDR2 is YFSETQ. The CDR3 region is CASSLDQGGKAFF. The CDR3 DNA reads TGCGCCAGCAGCTTGGACCAGGGGGGTAAGGCTTTCTTT.

This clone was seen only a few times. This chain connects TRBV6-5 to TRBJ2-1; 8 nucleotides align to TRBD2. This CDR3 spans 16 amino acids. Germline V lookup: CDR1 MNHEY, CDR2 SVGAGI. The V and J ends lost 2 bases and 0 bases, in that order; junction bases with no gene match: 3. CDR3 amino acids: CASSYQRESSYNEQFF. The CDR3, as DNA: TGTGCCAGCAGTTACCAGCGGGAGAGCTCCTACAATGAGCAGTTCTTC.

This clone was counted only a few times. This chain links TRBV6-5 with TRBJ2-1; TRBD1 matches at 9 bases. CDR1 and CDR2 from the germline V gene are MNHEY and SVGAGI. Trimming cost V 10 bases and J 5 bases; bases outside gene matches: 9. This CDR3 is 14 amino acids long. CDR3: CATTRDRVNNEQFF. The DNA of the CDR3 is TGTGCCACCACACGGGACAGGGTTAACAATGAGCAGTTCTTC.

The gene calls are TRBV14 and TRBJ2-2; D uncertain. There are 15 residues in the CDR3. Trimming cost V 1 base and J 2 bases, with 8 bases left between them. Germline V gene data show CDR1 as SGHDN and CDR2 as FVKESK. The CDR3 DNA is TGTGCCAGCAGCCAAGTGAGCCAAAACACCGGGGAGCTGTTTTTT. Protein: CASSQVSQNTGELFF.

This clone showed up just once. J is TRBJ2-5 and V is TRBV6-5; no clear D. The end of the DNA fits TRBJ2-7 better, so the J call may be wrong. Germline CDR1 and CDR2: MNHEY and SVGAGI. CDR3 size: 11 residues. CDR3 loop: CASSYSSEQYF. The DNA for the CDR3 is TGTGCCAGCAGTTACTCTTCCGAGCAGTACTTC.

The chain links TRBV7-8 to TRBJ2-2; 15 bases match TRBD2. The CDR3 extends over 20 amino acids. The germline V gene encodes CDR1 SGHVS and CDR2 FQNEAQ. The J segment lost 2 bases and the V segment lost 4 bases, leaving 11 bases of the junction unmatched. CDR3 DNA: TGTGCCAGCAGCTCACTTGGCGGACTAGCGGGGGGGCTTAACACCGGGGAGCTGTTTTTT. This translates into CASSSLGGLAGGLNTGELFF.

The chain employs TRBV15 and TRBJ1-2; 9 bases map to TRBD1. V lost 2 bases and J lost 2; bases outside the gene matches: 9. Looked up from germline, CDR1 is LNHNV and CDR2 is YYDKDF (reference sequence). The CDR3 consists of 17 residues. The CDR3 DNA reads TGTGCCACCAGCAGACGTGAAACCGGACAGGGGAACTATGGCTACACCTTC. It is translated as CATSRRETGQGNYGYTF.

This clone was counted between two and nine times. The gene calls are TRBV5-1 and TRBJ2-1; 10 bases align to TRBD2. The CDR3 covers 18 residues. CDR1 SGHRS and CDR2 YFSETQ come from the germline V gene. The junction had 6 bases not matched to a gene; V was cut back by 0 bases and J by 0 bases. CDR3 loop: CASSLAQRTSGSYNEQFF. In nucleotides, the CDR3 is TGCGCCAGCAGCTTGGCCCAAAGGACTAGCGGCTCCTACAATGAGCAGTTCTTC.

This clone was detected only a few times. V and J are TRBV5-1 and TRBJ2-1, with TRBD1 identical over 7 bases. Germline CDR1 SGHRS, CDR2 YFSETQ. V was pared by 0 bases and J by 6 bases, with 3 bases of the junction left unmatched. This CDR3 has 14 residues. The CDR3, as DNA: TGCGCCAGCAGCTTGGGGGACAGATTCAATGAGCAGTTCTTC. It codes for CASSLGDRFNEQFF.

V and J are TRBV14 and TRBJ1-4; the match to TRBD1 covers 9 bases. CDR3 length equals 19 residues. From germline, CDR1 is SGHDN and CDR2 FVKESK. V lost 2 bases, J lost 4 bases, and 14 bases stayed unmatched. The CDR3 nucleotides are TGTGCCAGCAGCCAAAGTGGACAGGGGATCACCTGGGGTAATGAAAAACTGTTTTTT. This sequence encodes CASSQSGQGITWGNEKLFF.

The DNA of the CDR3 is TGTGCCAGCAGTTTATCAGGGGCCCTGAGGACTGAAGCTTTCTTT. Translating it yields CASSLSGALRTEAFF. The chain combines TRBV28 with TRBJ1-1; perhaps TRBD1 as D (6 bases). CDR1 MDHEN and CDR2 SYDVKM come from the germline V gene. This CDR3 is built from 15 residues. The V and J ends lost 1 base and 5 bases respectively, with 14 bases between them. Full variable domain (missing parts from reference TRBV28 and TRBJ1-1): DVKVTQSSRYLVKRTGEKVFLECVQDMDHENMFWYRQDPGLGLRLIYFSYDVKMKEKGDIPEGYSVSREKKERFSLILESASTNQTSMYLCASSLSGALRTEAFFGQGTRLTVV.

The chain links TRBV6-1 to TRBJ2-7; weak D call: TRBD1 (5 bases). Looked up from germline, CDR1 is MNHNS and CDR2 is SASEGT. This CDR3 has 14 residues. Trimming pared 2 bases from V and 0 bases from J, leaving 8 bases between. Here the CDR3 reads CASSEPGHSYEQYF. For the CDR3, the DNA is TGTGCCAGCAGTGAACCAGGGCACTCCTACGAGCAGTACTTC.

This clone was observed a handful of times. The rearrangement joins TRBV5-1 to TRBJ1-3; no reliable D call. The CDR3 has 16 residues. CDR1 and CDR2 from the germline V gene are SGHRS and YFSETQ. Trimming stripped 1 base from V and 2 bases from J, with 13 bases between. The CDR3 coding sequence is TGCGCCAGCAGCTTGTTCGGGTCTACAACTGGAAACACCATATATTTT. Amino acids: CASSLFGSTTGNTIYF.

The genes are TRBV5-5 and TRBJ2-5, with 9 bases lining up with TRBD2. Germline V CDR1 and CDR2: SGHKS, YYEKEE (reference sequence). CDR3 length equals 15 residues. Trimming removed 0 bases from V and 5 bases from J; junction bases left unmatched: 5. The CDR3 DNA follows: TGTGCCAGCAGCTTGGCTAGCGGGGTGCGGGAGACCCAGTACTTC. Protein product: CASSLASGVRETQYF. Combining the CDR3 with reference TRBV5-5 and TRBJ2-5 gives the whole variable domain DAGVTQSPTHLIKTRGQQVTLRCSPISGHKSVSWYQQVLGQGPQFIFQYYEKEERGRGNFPDRFSARQFPNYSSELNVNALLLGDSALYLCASSLASGVRETQYFGPGTRLLVL.

This chain joins TRBV10-3 and TRBJ1-3; weak D call: TRBD1 (5 bases). Germline V CDR1 and CDR2: ENHRY, SYGVKD. The CDR3 consists of 14 residues. The V end lost 6 bases, the J end lost 1 base, and 10 bases lay between the germline ends. CDR3 sequence reads: CAIRERGSGNTIYF. CDR3 nucleotides: TGTGCCATCAGAGAACGGGGGTCTGGAAACACCATATATTTT.

The CDR3 loop reads CASSQDPRVRDRHTDTQYF. CDR3 DNA: TGTGCCAGCAGCCAAGATCCCAGGGTTCGAGACAGGCACACAGATACGCAGTATTTT. V and J are TRBV14 and TRBJ2-3; tentatively, D is TRBD1 (6 bases). Germline V gene lookup returns CDR1 SGHDN and CDR2 FVKESK. V lost 0 bases and J 2 bases, leaving 21 bases between the germline ends. The length of the CDR3 is 19 residues.

The chain is built from TRBV29-1 and TRBJ2-1, with 11 bases fitting TRBD2. The V gene end was trimmed by 6 bases and the J gene end by 7 bases; junction bases not matched to a gene: 2. This CDR3 comprises 12 residues. CDR1 and CDR2 from the germline V gene are SQVTM and ANQGSEA. The CDR3 loop is CSVRTSGNEQFF. The CDR3, as DNA: TGCAGCGTCCGGACTAGCGGGAATGAGCAGTTCTTC.

The rearrangement joins TRBV19 to TRBJ1-2; 8 positions match TRBD1. Looked up from germline, CDR1 is LNHDA and CDR2 is SQIVND (reference sequence). The CDR3 contains 16 residues. V dropped 1 base and J dropped 4; count of bases not matched to a gene: 8. The CDR3 region is CASSIAGQGLFYGYTF. Written as DNA, the CDR3 is TGTGCCAGTAGTATAGCCGGACAGGGACTTTTCTATGGCTACACCTTC.

The rearrangement joins TRBV5-1 to TRBJ1-4; 9 bases map to TRBD1. V dropped 3 bases and J dropped 7; count of bases not matched to a gene: 7. CDR3 length equals 15 residues. Germline-derived CDR1 and CDR2 are SGHRS and YFSETQ. CDR3 region: CASSSTGTGSEKLFF. For the CDR3, the DNA is TGCGCCAGCAGCTCAACCGGGACAGGGAGTGAAAAACTGTTTTTT.

The chain has TRBV18 and TRBJ2-2; 9 nucleotides align to TRBD1. The germline CDR1 and CDR2 sequences are KGHSH and LQKENI. The J segment lost 3 bases and the V segment lost 0 bases, leaving 5 bases of the junction unmatched. This CDR3 spans 17 amino acids. CDR3 bases: TGTGCCAGCTCACCACCGGACAGGGGATCCCACACCGGGGAGCTGTTTTTT. This translates into CASSPPDRGSHTGELFF.